This T cell receptor (beta chain) came from a study of blood T cells in healthy people across ages. Study-wide points: Naive T cell percentage showed a strong correlation with the diversity of TCR beta.

This CDR3 region has 14 residues. Germline V gene sequence: CDR1 MDHEN, CDR2 SYDVKM. V shed 9 bases and J 0 bases; nucleotides not matched to a gene: 5. This clonotype was observed a few times. The antigen remains unidentified. Each donor had approximately 10 milliliters of peripheral blood drawn. Each sample used at least 7 million PBMCs. Then a second PCR, running roughly 7 to 11 cycles, was carried out with a sample-barcoded 5' primer and a J-beta primer mix. All samples yielded 3 million or more CDR3-containing paired-end reads. TCRdb independently ran MiXCR on the 5' RACE reads; one entry per CDR3 protein. The sample contains about 1.8 million distinct CDR3 sequences, about 50% of which appear only once.

This chain uses TRBV28 with TRBJ2-3, with 8 bases lining up with TRBD2. The sequence was collected from a woman in her forties in good health. The sequenced sample consisted of blood. The CDR3, as DNA: TGTGCCAGTACGGGAGGGGGGAGCACAGATACGCAGTATTTT. Translated: CASTGGGSTDTQYF.